The 30 T cell receptor beta chains presented below share a single source sample, sequenced in a study of blood T cells in healthy people across ages (dated by TCRdb to the mid-2010s). Libraries were made using 5' RACE. TCRdb lists the instrument as Illumina HiSeq 2500. A second PCR of 7 to 11 cycles was performed with a sample-barcoded 5' primer and a J-beta primer mix. Starting from the raw public reads, TCRdb applied fastp trimming at Q25, assembled clones with MiXCR and retained in-frame beta chains. Rows are unified per CDR3 protein, each entry keeping the most common DNA and genes. For this sample the table gives 700,000 to 900,000 distinct CDR3 sequences, of which 50% to 65% were detected only once. Roughly 37% of the sample rests with the top ten. Sequencing was performed on blood. The receptors originated from a man at least 80 years old in good health.

The CDR3, as DNA: TGCAGCGCGGGACTAGCGAATCAAGAGACCCAGTACTTC. Translated: CSAGLANQETQYF. The chain couples TRBV29-1 to TRBJ2-5; 10 bases align to TRBD2. The germline V gene has CDR1 SQVTM and CDR2 ANQGSEA. Germline trimming cut 7 bases from V and 2 bases from J; bases unmatched to any gene: 4. The CDR3 is made up of 13 amino acids. Filled out from reference TRBV29-1 and TRBJ2-5, the complete variable domain reads SAVISQKPSRDICQRGTSLTIQCQVDSQVTMMFWYRQQPGQSLTLIATANQGSEATYESGFVIDKFPISRPNLTFSTLTVSNMSPEDSSIYLCSAGLANQETQYFGPGTRLLVL.

The V and J genes are TRBV3-1 and TRBJ2-2; D not resolved. The CDR3 extends over 16 amino acids. The V gene lost 4 bases and the J gene lost 0 bases, with 12 bases spanning the gap. Germline assignment: CDR1 LGHDT and CDR2 YNNKEL (reference sequence). The CDR3 DNA sequence: TGTGCCAGCAGCCGCACTAAACCTTCGAACACCGGGGAGCTGTTTTTT. This gives the protein CASSRTKPSNTGELFF.

This clonotype was seen a handful of times. At one of its ends the junction is not consistent with the germline gene, which may arise from a read error. This chain connects TRBV6-5 to TRBJ2-1; 9 nucleotides match TRBD2. Germline CDR1 MNHEY, CDR2 SVGAGI. CDR3 size: 18 residues. The CDR3 loop reads CASSYSSALAGPYFEEFF. The DNA for the CDR3 is TGTGCCAGCAGTTACTCGAGTGCCCTAGCGGGACCTTATTTTGAGGAGTTCTTC.

The chain carries TRBV5-1 and TRBJ1-6; 8 bases match TRBD1. This CDR3 contains 16 residues. The germline V gene encodes CDR1 SGHRS and CDR2 YFSETQ. With V trimmed by 4 bases and J by 5 bases, 8 bases remained unmatched. The CDR3 region has the DNA TGCGCCAGCAGCCCCAGGGGGCCAGATAATAATTCACCCCTCCACTTT. Translation: CASSPRGPDNNSPLHF.

The chain couples TRBV2 to TRBJ1-3; unclear D gene. The CDR3 is made up of 15 amino acids. V gave up 6 bases and J gave up 3 bases, with 15 bases separating them. Per the germline V gene, CDR1 is SNHLY and CDR2 is FYNNEI. CDR3 coding DNA: TGTGCCAGCAGCCCTGCAGGATTTGTTGGAAACACCATATATTTT. Encoded protein: CASSPAGFVGNTIYF.

Only a few counts were recorded for this clonotype. The V gene is TRBV20-1, the J gene TRBJ2-3, with 9 bases lining up with TRBD2. Looked up from germline, CDR1 is DFQATT and CDR2 is SNEGSKA (reference sequence). The CDR3 is made up of 14 amino acids. V lost 1 base, J lost 2 bases, and 1 base stayed unmatched. In DNA form, the CDR3 reads TGCAGTGCTAGAGTAGCGGGAGTCACAGATACGCAGTATTTT. Translated: CSARVAGVTDTQYF.

The J gene is TRBJ2-1, the V gene TRBV12-5, with D tentatively TRBD2 (6 bases). V shed 7 bases and J shed 0 bases, with 13 bases lying between them. The CDR3 is made up of 15 amino acids. The germline V gene encodes CDR1 LGHNT and CDR2 FRNRAP. The CDR3 sequence is CASVGGDFSYNEQFF. DNA of the CDR3: TGTGCTAGTGTTGGAGGGGACTTCTCCTACAATGAGCAGTTCTTC.

The chain joins TRBV29-1 to TRBJ2-7; 11 nucleotides agree with TRBD2. The germline CDR1 and CDR2 sequences are SQVTM and ANQGSEA. This CDR3 has 15 residues. The J segment lost 5 bases and the V segment lost 6 bases, leaving 12 bases of the junction unmatched. DNA of the CDR3: TGCAGCGTGCGACTAGCGGGACGCCTTGGTAACGAGCAGTACTTC. It translates to CSVRLAGRLGNEQYF.

This clonotype was observed a few times. V and J are TRBV4-2 and TRBJ2-1, with D maybe TRBD2 (6 bases). Germline lookup yields CDR1 LGHNA and CDR2 YNFKEQ. The CDR3 totals 17 residues. V lost 5 bases to trimming and J lost 0 bases, with 17 bases between them. The CDR3 nucleotides read TGTGCCAGCAGCTCGCCCGGGGACTCCTACTCCTACAATGAGCAGTTCTTC. Protein: CASSSPGDSYSYNEQFF.

The chain is built from TRBV6-5 and TRBJ1-2; 7 positions agree with TRBD1. The CDR3 length is 15 residues. Germline-derived CDR1 and CDR2 are MNHEY and SVGAGI. Trimming removed 5 bases from V and 4 bases from J; junction bases left unmatched: 10. CDR3 in amino acids: CASSLQTGLAYGYTF. The CDR3 DNA reads TGTGCCAGCAGTCTACAGACAGGGCTGGCCTATGGCTACACCTTC.

The chain joins TRBV29-1 to TRBJ2-4; 11 positions match TRBD1. Germline V gene sequence: CDR1 SQVTM, CDR2 ANQGSEA. This CDR3 has 13 amino acids. J was trimmed by 7 bases and V by 4 bases; bases with no gene match: 3. This chain's CDR3 is CSVGRTGGNIQYF. The CDR3 coding sequence is TGCAGCGTTGGACGGACAGGGGGCAACATTCAGTACTTC. Combining the CDR3 with reference TRBV29-1 and TRBJ2-4 gives the whole variable domain SAVISQKPSRDICQRGTSLTIQCQVDSQVTMMFWYRQQPGQSLTLIATANQGSEATYESGFVIDKFPISRPNLTFSTLTVSNMSPEDSSIYLCSVGRTGGNIQYFGAGTRLSVL.

This chain joins TRBV5-1 and TRBJ2-5, with D tentatively TRBD1 (6 bases). V was cut by 5 bases and J by 5 bases, with 16 bases left in between. CDR3 length: 14 amino acids. Germline CDR1 reads SGHRS; CDR2 reads YFSETQ. The CDR3 loop reads CASRVGTGSETQYF. The CDR3 DNA follows: TGCGCCAGCAGAGTCGGCACAGGGTCTGAGACCCAGTACTTC.

This chain joins TRBV7-8 and TRBJ1-4; 7 bases are a match to TRBD1. The V gene's germline CDR1 is SGHVS and CDR2 FQNEAQ. The CDR3 length is 16 residues. V dropped 5 bases and J dropped 5; count of bases not matched to a gene: 11. The CDR3 DNA follows: TGTGCCAGCAGCACAGACAGGGCCGAGGGGAATGAAAAACTGTTTTTT. It encodes CASSTDRAEGNEKLFF.

The chain combines TRBV7-9 with TRBJ1-5; 8 bases align to TRBD1. The CDR3 runs to 15 residues. The germline V gene has CDR1 SEHNR and CDR2 FQNEAQ (reference sequence). The ends lost 3 bases at V and 4 bases at J; junction bases unmatched: 5. The CDR3 is CASSFGTGLNQPQHF. The CDR3, as DNA: TGTGCCAGCAGCTTTGGGACAGGCTTAAATCAGCCCCAGCATTTT.

This clonotype was seen ten or more times. V usage is TRBV20-1 and J usage is TRBJ2-3; D gene ambiguous. In germline, CDR1 is DFQATT, CDR2 SNEGSKA (reference sequence). The CDR3 totals 11 residues. V was cut by 5 bases and J by 5 bases, with 8 bases left in between. The CDR3 DNA reads TGCAGTGCTCCTATTCGAGATACGCAGTATTTT. Amino acid sequence: CSAPIRDTQYF.

V gene TRBV7-8 combines with J gene TRBJ2-1; TRBD2 agrees at 8 bases. The V and J ends lost 4 bases and 9 bases, in that order; junction bases with no gene match: 11. Per the germline V gene, CDR1 is SGHVS and CDR2 is FQNEAQ. The CDR3 is made up of 15 amino acids. As DNA, the CDR3 is TGTGCCAGCAGCTACCGGACTAGCAGGTCAATTGAGCAGTTCTTC. It encodes CASSYRTSRSIEQFF.

This clonotype was found once. Compared with germline, one end of the junction differs, possibly owing to a read error. The V and J genes are TRBV5-1 and TRBJ1-4; no reliable D call. Germline CDR1 SGHRS, CDR2 YFSETQ. CDR3 length: 14 amino acids. Here the CDR3 DNA reads TGCGCCAGCAGCCTGGCCGCGTCTAATGAAAGACTGTTTTTT. Residues: CASSLAASNERLFF.

The rearrangement uses TRBV10-3 and TRBJ2-4; D may be TRBD1 or TRBD2 (5 bases each). The J call may not be correct, given that the DNA end is closer to TRBJ2-7. Germline loops: CDR1 ENHRY, CDR2 SYGVKD. The CDR3 runs to 12 residues. The CDR3 loop reads CAMGVVPYEQYF. The CDR3 nucleotides are TGTGCCATGGGGGTGGTTCCCTACGAGCAGTACTTC.

This rearrangement joins TRBV5-1 to TRBJ1-4, with D unresolved. CDR1 SGHRS and CDR2 YFSETQ come from the germline V gene. This CDR3 has 13 residues. Trimming pared 0 bases from V and 7 bases from J, leaving 7 bases between. This CDR3 reads CASSLEGPEKLFF. CDR3 DNA: TGCGCCAGCAGCTTGGAAGGGCCTGAAAAACTGTTTTTT.

The rearrangement joins TRBV5-1 to TRBJ2-2; tentatively, D is TRBD1 or TRBD2 (5 bases each). This CDR3 contains 16 residues. Trimming took 0 bases from V and 5 from J, leaving 14 bases between them. CDR1 SGHRS and CDR2 YFSETQ come from the germline V gene. CDR3 DNA: TGCGCCAGCAGCTTGGGAGACTATGAGGGGACCGGGGAGCTGTTTTTT. It codes for CASSLGDYEGTGELFF.

The CDR3 spells CSATGGAVNEKLFF. CDR3 bases: TGCAGTGCTACCGGGGGCGCGGTTAATGAAAAACTGTTTTTT. This chain connects TRBV20-1 to TRBJ1-4, with a tentative D call TRBD1 (6 bases). CDR1 and CDR2 (germline): DFQATT, SNEGSKA (reference sequence). The CDR3 contains 14 residues. The ends were cut back, 4 bases at V and 4 bases at J, with 13 bases in the middle.

V and J are TRBV27 and TRBJ2-7; perhaps TRBD1 as D (6 bases). Germline V gives CDR1 MNHEY, CDR2 SMNVEV (reference sequence). The CDR3 runs to 15 residues. V was shortened by 5 bases and J by 0 bases, with 14 bases between the two germline ends. The CDR3 nucleotides read TGTGCCAGCAGTCAAATGAGGACAGTCTCCTACGAGCAGTACTTC. Translating it yields CASSQMRTVSYEQYF.

The table lists this clonotype with a few counts. V is TRBV5-1 and J is TRBJ2-1, with D tentatively TRBD1 (5 bases). CDR1 is SGHRS, CDR2 YFSETQ, per germline. Trimming took off 3 bases at V and 3 bases at J, with 13 bases between the two ends. The CDR3 is 15 amino acids. CDR3 sequence: CASSSGYPGYNEQFF. The CDR3, as DNA: TGCGCCAGCAGCTCAGGGTATCCGGGCTACAATGAGCAGTTCTTC.

The CDR3 DNA reads TGCGCCAGCAGAACAAGCGGGGACCGTACAGAGACCCAGTACTTC. Translating it yields CASRTSGDRTETQYF. The chain combines TRBV5-1 with TRBJ2-5; TRBD2 agrees at 7 bases. The germline V gene has CDR1 SGHRS and CDR2 YFSETQ. The CDR3 totals 15 residues. The trim removed 5 bases at V and 4 bases at J, leaving 11 bases unmatched.

The rearrangement joins TRBV24-1 to TRBJ2-1, with 8 bases lining up with TRBD2. Germline V gene data show CDR1 as KGHDR and CDR2 as SFDVKD. This CDR3 has 13 residues. Trimming at V came to 7 bases and at J to 8 bases, leaving 6 bases not matched to a gene. CDR3 amino acids: CATSGRARDEQFF. For the CDR3, the DNA is TGTGCCACCAGCGGGAGGGCACGGGATGAGCAGTTCTTC.

The chain joins TRBV15 to TRBJ2-3, with 7 bases fitting TRBD1. The CDR3 extends over 15 amino acids. Germline V CDR1 and CDR2: LNHNV, YYDKDF (reference sequence). V trimming: 1 base; J trimming: 14 bases; junction bases outside the gene matches: 15. The DNA of the CDR3 is TGTGCCACCAGCAGAGTCGTAACAGGGGACAGATACGCGTATTTT. Its protein is CATSRVVTGDRYAYF.

Only a few counts were recorded for this clonotype. V gene TRBV3-1 combines with J gene TRBJ2-7; maybe TRBD2 (5 bases). Trimming took 1 base from V and 3 from J, leaving 13 bases between them. Germline values: CDR1 LGHDT, CDR2 YNNKEL (reference sequence). The CDR3 totals 15 residues. The CDR3 here is CASSQAVTSGYEQYF. DNA of the CDR3: TGTGCCAGCAGCCAAGCGGTCACGAGCGGCTACGAGCAGTACTTC.

This clonotype was recorded a few times. Germline and junction disagree at one end, which may indicate a read error. The genes are TRBV10-3 and TRBJ1-5; 8 bases are a match to TRBD1. The germline V gene has CDR1 ENHRY and CDR2 SYGVKD. This CDR3 comprises 13 residues. CDR3 sequence: CATSLDREQPQHF. For the CDR3, the DNA is TGTGCCACCAGTTTGGACAGGGAACAGCCCCAGCATTTT.

The chain combines TRBV12-3 or TRBV12-4 with TRBJ1-1; D uncertain. There are 16 residues in the CDR3. Trimming stripped 2 bases from V and 4 bases from J, with 17 bases between. CDR3 loop: CASSLLRISRGTEAFF. The CDR3 region has the DNA TGTGCCAGCAGTTTACTTCGTATATCCCGGGGCACTGAAGCTTTCTTT.

In the case of this clonotype: One end of the junction fails to match germline, which may point to a read error. V and J are TRBV6-6 and TRBJ2-4; either TRBD1 or TRBD2 may fit D (5 bases each). This CDR3 spans 14 amino acids. Germline V gives CDR1 MNHNY, CDR2 SVGAGI (reference sequence). CDR3 DNA sequence: TGTGTCAGCAGTGAGGGGCTCGCCAAAAACATTCAGTACTTC. It codes for CVSSEGLAKNIQYF.